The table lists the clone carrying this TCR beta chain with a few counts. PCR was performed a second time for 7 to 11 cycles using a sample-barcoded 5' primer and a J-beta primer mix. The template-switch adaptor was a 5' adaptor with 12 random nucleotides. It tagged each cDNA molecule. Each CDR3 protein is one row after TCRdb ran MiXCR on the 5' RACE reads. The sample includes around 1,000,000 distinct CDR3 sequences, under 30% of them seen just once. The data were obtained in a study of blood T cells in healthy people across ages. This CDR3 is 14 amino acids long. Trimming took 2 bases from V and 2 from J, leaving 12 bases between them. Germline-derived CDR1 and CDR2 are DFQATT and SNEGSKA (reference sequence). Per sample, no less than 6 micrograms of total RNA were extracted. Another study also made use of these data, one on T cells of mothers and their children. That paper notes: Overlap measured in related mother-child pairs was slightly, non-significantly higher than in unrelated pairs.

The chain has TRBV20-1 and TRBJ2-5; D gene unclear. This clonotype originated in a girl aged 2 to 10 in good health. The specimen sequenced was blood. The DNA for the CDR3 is TGCAGTGCTAGATATAAATGGGGTCAAGAGACCCAGTACTTC. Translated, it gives CSARYKWGQETQYF.